These 32 T cell receptor beta chains were sequenced from one sample in a study of CD8 T cells in ankylosing spondylitis. Findings and caveats of the study: Within ankylosing spondylitis blood, a TCR beta motif made up of under 10 highly homologous variants appeared to be characteristic.

No antigens are known for them. TCRdb re-called the 5' RACE reads with MiXCR, one entry per CDR3 protein. The sample carries fewer than 400,000 distinct CDR3 sequences, about 20% recorded once. Sequencing used blood, either unsorted or a sorted T cell fraction (not recorded which). The receptors were sampled from a male donor with ankylosing spondylitis.

The CDR3 bases are TGCGCCAGCAGCTCCTACAAGGATAGCAATCAGCCCCAGCATTTT. This sequence encodes CASSSYKDSNQPQHF. This rearrangement joins TRBV4-1 to TRBJ1-5; D gene ambiguous. Trimming removed 5 bases from V and 0 bases from J, with 11 bases in between. Per germline, CDR1 MGHRA and CDR2 YSYEKL. The CDR3 runs to 15 residues.

This clonotype was observed at least ten times. V gene TRBV3-1 combines with J gene TRBJ1-5, with D maybe TRBD1 (5 bases). The CDR3 spans 12 residues. With 6 bases removed from V and 2 bases from J, the gap between germline ends came to 5 bases. Looked up from germline, CDR1 is LGHDT and CDR2 is YNNKEL (reference sequence). The CDR3 loop reads CASRTGNQPQHF. Here the CDR3 DNA reads TGTGCCAGCAGGACAGGCAATCAGCCCCAGCATTTT.

The chain has TRBV21-1 and TRBJ2-2; TRBD2 is the table's D call, not checked against the DNA. TRBV21-1 is a pseudogene. This CDR3 has 15 residues. The CDR3 sequence is CASSKGRWPAGELFF. The CDR3 DNA reads as TGTGCCAGCAGCAAGGGCCGGTGGCCGGCCGGGGAGCTGTTTTTT.

The chain joins TRBV10-3 to TRBJ2-1, with 13 bases aligning to TRBD2. This CDR3 spans 15 amino acids. The junction had 7 bases not matched to a gene; V was cut back by 4 bases and J by 10 bases. Germline assignment: CDR1 ENHRY and CDR2 SYGVKD. CDR3 in amino acids: CAISGTSGSGPEQFF. The CDR3 DNA follows: TGTGCCATCAGTGGGACTAGCGGGAGCGGGCCCGAGCAGTTCTTC.

The chain employs TRBV5-1 and TRBJ2-2; 10 nucleotides line up with TRBD2. CDR3 length equals 17 residues. Germline V lookup: CDR1 SGHRS, CDR2 YFSETQ. The V and J ends lost 0 bases and 1 base, in that order; junction bases with no gene match: 3. This CDR3 reads CASSLAWTSGNTGELFF. CDR3 nucleotides: TGCGCCAGCAGCTTGGCCTGGACTAGCGGGAACACCGGGGAGCTGTTTTTT.

The chain has TRBV7-2 and TRBJ1-1; D is possibly TRBD1 (5 bases). Looked up from germline, CDR1 is SGHTA and CDR2 is FQGNSA. The CDR3 has 15 residues. The V gene lost 2 bases and the J gene lost 5 bases, with 15 bases spanning the gap. The DNA for the CDR3 is TGTGCCAGCAGCTTATGGGAGGGGTGGGAAACTGAAGCTTTCTTT. Its translation is CASSLWEGWETEAFF. Supplemented by reference TRBV7-2 and TRBJ1-1, the full variable domain reads GAGVSQSPSNKVTEKGKDVELRCDPISGHTALYWYRQSLGQGLEFLIYFQGNSAPDKSGLPSDRFSAERTGGSVSTLTIQRTQQEDSAVYLCASSLWEGWETEAFFGQGTRLTVV.

The rearrangement uses TRBV5-1 and TRBJ1-2; the match to TRBD1 covers 9 bases. Germline V gene lookup returns CDR1 SGHRS and CDR2 YFSETQ. V shed 2 bases, J shed 2 bases, and the junction held 4 bases outside the gene matches. This CDR3 comprises 15 residues. CDR3 in DNA: TGCGCCAGCAGCTTAGATGGACAGGGGAACTATGGCTACACCTTC. This gives the protein CASSLDGQGNYGYTF.

The J gene is TRBJ2-4, the V gene TRBV4-2; TRBD2 matches at 8 bases. CDR1 is LGHNA and CDR2 is YNFKEQ in the germline V gene. V dropped 2 bases and J dropped 4; count of bases not matched to a gene: 13. This CDR3 comprises 18 residues. The CDR3 DNA reads TGTGCCAGCAGCCAACCGCCGGGACTAGAGGTTTCAAAAAACATTCAGTACTTC. This translates into CASSQPPGLEVSKNIQYF.

V and J are TRBV28 and TRBJ1-4; TRBD1 matches 7 bases. The CDR3 totals 19 residues. Germline V gene sequence: CDR1 MDHEN, CDR2 SYDVKM. The V gene end was trimmed by 6 bases and the J gene end by 2 bases; junction bases not matched to a gene: 18. Written as DNA, the CDR3 is TGTGCCAGCAGCCGCCGACAGGGAGTATTCGCGTGGACTAATGAAAAACTGTTTTTT. Translating gives CASSRRQGVFAWTNEKLFF.

J is TRBJ2-7 and V is TRBV5-1; 9 bases fit TRBD2. Germline V lookup: CDR1 SGHRS, CDR2 YFSETQ. This CDR3 comprises 13 residues. V lost 0 bases and J lost 11; bases outside the gene matches: 6. The CDR3 loop reads CASSLAAGGMKYF. The DNA of the CDR3 is TGCGCCAGCAGCTTGGCCGCGGGAGGGATGAAGTACTTC. The whole variable domain, filled in from reference TRBV5-1 and TRBJ2-7, reads KAGVTQTPRYLIKTRGQQVTLSCSPISGHRSVSWYQQTPGQGLQFLFEYFSETQRNKGNFPGRFSGRQFSNSRSEMNVSTLELGDSALYLCASSLAAGGMKYFGPGTRLTVT.

V usage is TRBV5-1 and J usage is TRBJ1-4, with D maybe TRBD1 (6 bases). The germline V gene has CDR1 SGHRS and CDR2 YFSETQ. V was cut by 0 bases and J by 14 bases, with 14 bases left in between. This CDR3 comprises 13 residues. Here the CDR3 DNA reads TGCGCCAGCAGCTTGGCCGGGGGACAAGGCCTGTTTTTT. It encodes CASSLAGGQGLFF.

Only a few counts were recorded for this clonotype. In DNA form, the CDR3 reads TGTGCCAGCAGCTTAGGGGTGACGGGACTCTACTCCTACAATGAGCAGTTCTTC. It is translated as CASSLGVTGLYSYNEQFF. The genes are TRBV11-2 and TRBJ2-1; a weak D match, TRBD2 (6 bases). With 1 base removed from V and 0 bases from J, the gap between germline ends came to 16 bases. Germline V lookup: CDR1 SGHAT, CDR2 FQNNGV. CDR3 size: 18 residues.

This clonotype was counted a few times. This chain uses TRBV12-3 or TRBV12-4 with TRBJ1-1; D remains ambiguous. The CDR3 is made up of 13 amino acids. Trimming stripped 6 bases from V and 8 bases from J, with 16 bases between. CDR3 in amino acids: CASRKRFTAEAFF. The CDR3 bases are TGTGCCAGCAGGAAAAGGTTCACAGCAGAAGCTTTCTTT.

This chain links TRBV9 with TRBJ1-1; TRBD1 matches at 9 bases. The CDR3 loop spans 14 amino acids. With V trimmed by 4 bases and J by 4 bases, 5 bases remained unmatched. The germline CDR1 and CDR2 sequences are SGDLS and YYNGEE. The CDR3 region has the DNA TGTGCCAGCAGCCCTCGGGACAGGGCCACTGAAGCTTTCTTT. Translating it yields CASSPRDRATEAFF.

The rearrangement uses TRBV5-1 and TRBJ1-5; D remains unclear. CDR1 is SGHRS, CDR2 YFSETQ, per germline. This CDR3 is built from 17 residues. The V and J ends lost 1 base and 1 base respectively, with 15 bases between them. The CDR3 DNA sequence: TGCGCCAGCAGCTTGAATCCGGGAAGTCGGAGCAATCAGCCCCAGCATTTT. Its translation is CASSLNPGSRSNQPQHF. Looking up the rest from reference TRBV5-1 and TRBJ1-5 gives the full variable domain: KAGVTQTPRYLIKTRGQQVTLSCSPISGHRSVSWYQQTPGQGLQFLFEYFSETQRNKGNFPGRFSGRQFSNSRSEMNVSTLELGDSALYLCASSLNPGSRSNQPQHFGDGTRLSIL.

The rearrangement uses TRBV3-1 and TRBJ1-1, with 7 bases fitting TRBD1. V lost 5 bases to trimming and J lost 4 bases; unmatched junction nucleotides: 10. The CDR3 covers 15 residues. Germline V gene lookup returns CDR1 LGHDT and CDR2 YNNKEL (reference sequence). CDR3 DNA: TGTGCCAGCAGCAACAGACAGGGTGTCGTCACTGAAGCTTTCTTT. Its translation is CASSNRQGVVTEAFF.

The chain combines TRBV4-3 with TRBJ2-2; a possible D gene is TRBD2 (6 bases). Trimming pared 2 bases from V and 0 bases from J, leaving 10 bases between. Germline CDR1 and CDR2: LGHNA and YSLEER. CDR3 length: 16 residues. CDR3 sequence reads: CASSQSPSANTGELFF. Here the CDR3 DNA reads TGCGCCAGCAGCCAAAGTCCTAGCGCGAACACCGGGGAGCTGTTTTTT.

The table lists this clonotype with a few counts. This chain joins TRBV20-1 and TRBJ2-7; 9 bases agree with TRBD2. This CDR3 is built from 15 residues. With 0 bases clipped from V and 4 bases from J, the junction kept 7 bases outside the gene matches. Germline V gene sequence: CDR1 DFQATT, CDR2 SNEGSKA (reference sequence). The CDR3, as DNA: TGCAGTGCTAGAGATCCTCTAGCGGGACTGTACGAGCAGTACTTC. It encodes CSARDPLAGLYEQYF.

The J gene is TRBJ2-7, the V gene TRBV15, with no clear D. Trimming pared 3 bases from V and 7 bases from J, leaving 10 bases between. Germline CDR1 is LNHNV and CDR2 is YYDKDF (reference sequence). The CDR3 loop spans 12 amino acids. The CDR3 coding sequence is TGTGCCACCAGCAGCCTATTAGGAGAGCAGTACTTC. This sequence encodes CATSSLLGEQYF.

This clonotype turned up a few times. The chain combines TRBV18 with TRBJ2-1, with TRBD2 identical over 8 bases. CDR1 and CDR2 (germline): KGHSH, LQKENI. V shed 6 bases and J 6 bases; nucleotides not matched to a gene: 19. The CDR3 extends over 18 amino acids. CDR3 region: CASSALGVSSGSINEQFF. The DNA for the CDR3 is TGTGCCAGCTCTGCCTTGGGTGTTTCGAGCGGGAGTATCAATGAGCAGTTCTTC. Together with reference TRBV18 and TRBJ2-1, the CDR3 gives the full variable domain: NAGVMQNPRHLVRRRGQEARLRCSPMKGHSHVYWYRQLPEEGLKFMVYLQKENIIDESGMPKERFSAEFPKEGPSILRIQQVVRGDSAAYFCASSALGVSSGSINEQFFGPGTRLTVL.

This clonotype was seen ten or more times. The chain couples TRBV7-2 to TRBJ1-1, with D unresolved. This CDR3 has 17 residues. Looked up from germline, CDR1 is SGHTA and CDR2 is FQGNSA. Trimming removed 2 bases from V and 10 bases from J, with 26 bases in between. The CDR3 DNA reads as TGTGCCAGCAGCTTAAGAAGTCTTTCGGGAATTTTCGTCCGAGCTTTCTTT. It encodes CASSLRSLSGIFVRAFF.

The CDR3 coding sequence is TGCGCCAGCAGCCAGCCGGGGTACCAGCAGTACTTC. Translated: CASSQPGYQQYF. V gene TRBV4-1 combines with J gene TRBJ2-7, with D possibly matching TRBD2 (5 bases). CDR3 length equals 12 residues. Per germline, CDR1 MGHRA and CDR2 YSYEKL. The V end lost 3 bases, the J end lost 8 bases, and 11 bases lay between the germline ends.

A few counts support this clonotype. The CDR3 sequence: CASSSPPRTLAGANTDTQYF. In DNA, the CDR3 is TGTGCCAGCAGCTCCCCACCAAGAACCCTAGCGGGAGCTAACACAGATACGCAGTATTTT. The rearrangement links TRBV11-1 to TRBJ2-3, with 10 bases aligning to TRBD2. V lost 4 bases to trimming and J lost 2 bases; unmatched junction nucleotides: 18. Germline V CDR1 and CDR2: SGHAT, FQDESV (reference sequence). The CDR3 is 20 amino acids.

The chain links TRBV12-3 or TRBV12-4 to TRBJ1-5; D is perhaps TRBD1 (5 bases). V was trimmed by 5 bases and J by 0 bases, leaving 8 bases between them. The CDR3 loop spans 14 amino acids. The CDR3 DNA reads TGTGCCAGCAGTGCGGGGCCTAGCAATCAGCCCCAGCATTTT. Its translation is CASSAGPSNQPQHF.

This clonotype was seen more than once but under ten times. The CDR3 nucleotides read TGTGCCAGCAGCCGAGATTCGACAGGGATGAGCTCTGGAAACACCATATATTTT. It is translated as CASSRDSTGMSSGNTIYF. J is TRBJ1-3 and V is TRBV4-2; 7 bases are a match to TRBD1. V dropped 4 bases and J dropped 0; count of bases not matched to a gene: 12. The CDR3 sequence is 18 residues long. Germline-derived CDR1 and CDR2 are LGHNA and YNFKEQ.

The CDR3 coding sequence is TGTGCCAGCAGCTTGCCCGGGGTTAATGAGCAGTTCTTC. This sequence encodes CASSLPGVNEQFF. The chain links TRBV7-9 to TRBJ2-1, with a possible D match to TRBD2 (5 bases). From germline, CDR1 is SEHNR and CDR2 FQNEAQ (reference sequence). V was clipped by 3 bases and J by 7 bases, with 10 bases between them. CDR3 length: 13 residues. The whole variable domain, remainder taken from reference TRBV7-9 and TRBJ2-1, is DTGVSQNPRHKITKRGQNVTFRCDPISEHNRLYWYRQTLGQGPEFLTYFQNEAQLEKSRLLSDRFSAERPKGSFSTLEIQRTEQGDSAMYLCASSLPGVNEQFFGPGTRLTVL.

This clonotype has just a few counts. The gene calls are TRBV20-1 and TRBJ2-1, with 8 bases fitting TRBD2. V trimming: 4 bases; J trimming: 6 bases; junction bases outside the gene matches: 5. In germline, CDR1 is DFQATT, CDR2 SNEGSKA (reference sequence). This CDR3 is built from 13 residues. The CDR3 DNA sequence: TGCAGTGCTACTTGGCTAGCGGGCAATGAGCAGTTCTTC. This gives the protein CSATWLAGNEQFF.

The rearrangement uses TRBV5-1 and TRBJ1-4; no clear D gene. This CDR3 comprises 15 residues. Germline values: CDR1 SGHRS, CDR2 YFSETQ. The ends were cut back, 0 bases at V and 0 bases at J, with 6 bases in the middle. In nucleotides, the CDR3 is TGCGCCAGCAGCTTGGGGACCTCAACTAATGAAAAACTGTTTTTT. It codes for CASSLGTSTNEKLFF.

Many counts were recorded for this clonotype. The chain employs TRBV5-1 and TRBJ2-7; TRBD1 aligns across 8 bases. This CDR3 spans 14 amino acids. The ends lost 5 bases at V and 2 bases at J; junction bases unmatched: 6. Per the germline V gene, CDR1 is SGHRS and CDR2 is YFSETQ. The CDR3 DNA reads as TGCGCCAGCAGTACGGACAGGGCACCCTACGAGCAGTACTTC. This codes for CASSTDRAPYEQYF. Complete variable domain (other parts from reference TRBV5-1 and TRBJ2-7): KAGVTQTPRYLIKTRGQQVTLSCSPISGHRSVSWYQQTPGQGLQFLFEYFSETQRNKGNFPGRFSGRQFSNSRSEMNVSTLELGDSALYLCASSTDRAPYEQYFGPGTRLTVT.

This rearrangement joins TRBV10-3 to TRBJ2-2; D might be TRBD2 (6 bases). The CDR3 totals 14 residues. Trimming took 7 bases from V and 2 from J, leaving 11 bases between them. Germline values: CDR1 ENHRY, CDR2 SYGVKD. CDR3: CAITAGRNTGELFF. Written as DNA, the CDR3 is TGTGCCATCACCGCGGGGCGAAACACCGGGGAGCTGTTTTTT.

On this clonotype: A read error may account for a junction end that differs from germline. The chain uses TRBV25-1 and TRBJ2-7; either TRBD1 or TRBD2 may supply D (5 bases each). From germline, CDR1 is MGHDK and CDR2 SYGVNS. The CDR3 consists of 15 residues. The CDR3 region is CASSSPGPFPHEQYF. The CDR3 DNA follows: TGTGCAAGCAGCTCGCCGGGGCCCTTTCCCCACGAGCAGTACTTC.

This clonotype was counted a few times. This chain links TRBV4-1 with TRBJ2-5; D remains ambiguous. Germline V gene data show CDR1 as MGHRA and CDR2 as YSYEKL. This CDR3 has 16 residues. V shed 0 bases and J shed 5 bases, with 16 bases lying between them. The CDR3 protein is CASSQEAAPNWETQYF. The CDR3, as DNA: TGCGCCAGCAGCCAAGAGGCAGCCCCCAATTGGGAGACCCAGTACTTC.